The 2 T cell receptor beta chains below all came from one sample that was sequenced in a study of OX40 agonist ivuxolimab in advanced cancers. Measured with immunoSEQ multiplex PCR; TCRdb has only the in-frame clones, and not every one. The sample shows under 90,000 clones, roughly 91% of them seen only once. Material: CD4+ or CD8+ T cells sorted from blood, obtained in a trial of the OX40 agonist ivuxolimab. The receptors stem from an adult with an advanced solid tumor such as melanoma, head and neck, liver or kidney cancer.

The chain employs TRBV5-1 and TRBJ2-1; TRBD2 matches at 9 bases. The CDR3 loop spans 15 amino acids. V was clipped by 2 bases and J by 5 bases; unmatched bases: 5. The germline CDR1 and CDR2 sequences are SGHRS and YFSETQ. The CDR3 region has the DNA TGCGCCAGCAGCTTACTGGCTAGCGGGGACAATGAGCAGTTCTTC. Its translation is CASSLLASGDNEQFF.

The chain has TRBV18 and TRBJ2-2; maybe TRBD1 (6 bases). Germline V gives CDR1 KGHSH, CDR2 LQKENI. With 4 bases removed from V and 4 bases from J, the gap between germline ends came to 13 bases. There are 15 residues in the CDR3. CDR3 DNA: TGTGCCAGCTCACTTGCTGACAGGTTCACCGGGGAGCTGTTTTTT. Its translation: CASSLADRFTGELFF.